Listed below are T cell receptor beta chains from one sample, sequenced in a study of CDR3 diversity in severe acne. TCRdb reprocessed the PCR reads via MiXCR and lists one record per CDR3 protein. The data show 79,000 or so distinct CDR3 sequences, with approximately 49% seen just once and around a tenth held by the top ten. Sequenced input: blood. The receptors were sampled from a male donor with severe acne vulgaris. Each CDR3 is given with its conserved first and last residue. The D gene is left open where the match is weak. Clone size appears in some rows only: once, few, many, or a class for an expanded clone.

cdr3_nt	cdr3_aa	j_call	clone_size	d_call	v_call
TGTGCCAGCAGTTTAATTGGGGCGACAGGGGCCAACGTCCTGACTTTC	CASSLIGATGANVLTF	TRBJ2-6	few	.	TRBV6-6
TGTGCCAGCAGTGAAATGCGGCCCCATGAGCAGTTCTTC	CASSEMRPHEQFF	TRBJ2-1	.	.	TRBV28
TGCAGTGCCAAGAGGGCTAGCGTAGGCTACGAGCAGTACTTC	CSAKRASVGYEQYF	TRBJ2-7	many	.	TRBV20-1
TGCAGTGCCAAGGGACTAGCGCGAGACAATGAGCAGTTCTTC	CSAKGLARDNEQFF	TRBJ2-1	.	TRBD2	TRBV20-1
TGTGCCAGCAGCCGGACGGGGGAAGAGACCCAGTACTTC	CASSRTGEETQYF	TRBJ2-5	few	.	TRBV5-4
TGCGCCAGCAGCCAAGACCGGGACAGATATGGCTACACCTTC	CASSQDRDRYGYTF	TRBJ1-2	.	TRBD1	TRBV4-1
TGCAGTGCGGGATTAGCGGGACGCGGAGAGACCCAGTACTTC	CSAGLAGRGETQYF	TRBJ2-5	few	TRBD2	TRBV20-1
TGTGCCAGCAGTTACGCTAGCGGTCATGGGGGGGGGGAGCTGTTTTTT	CASSYASGHGGGELFF	TRBJ2-2	few	TRBD2	TRBV6-5
.	CSAHDSATNEKLFFGSGTQYF	TRBJ2-5	.	.	TRBV20-1
TGCAGCGGGGTGACAGGCTCCTACGAGCAGTACTTC	CSGVTGSYEQYF	TRBJ2-7	.	.	TRBV29-1
TGTGCCAGCAGTCCCCCAGGGGCAGCGAACACCGGGGAGCTGTTTTTT	CASSPPGAANTGELFF	TRBJ2-2	once	.	TRBV25-1
TGCAGTGCTTGTGACAGCATGAACACTGAAGCTTTCTTT	CSACDSMNTEAFF	TRBJ1-1	.	.	TRBV20-1
TGCGCCAGCAGCTTGGAACTGGGTCGGGATTTCTACAATGAGCAGTTCTTC	CASSLELGRDFYNEQFF	TRBJ2-1	many	.	TRBV5-1
TGTGCCAGCAGTTGGACAGGGTCTAGTTCACCCCTCCACTTT	CASSWTGSSSPLHF	TRBJ1-6	medium-sized	TRBD1	TRBV6-5